The 8 T cell receptor beta chains presented below share a single source sample, sequenced in a study of blood T cell repertoires in COVID-19. Assay: immunoSEQ multiplex PCR; the TCRdb copy retains only in-frame clones and omits some. In the table there are approximately 240,000 clones, about 83% of which are singletons. Sequences were obtained from peripheral blood. The receptors originated from a woman aged 25 to 39 with COVID-19, enrolled during active disease.

This clone has more than one count but fewer than ten. This chain connects TRBV11-2 to TRBJ2-2, with 8 bases identical to TRBD2. CDR3 length: 14 amino acids. From germline, CDR1 is SGHAT and CDR2 FQNNGV. V shed 6 bases and J 7 bases; nucleotides not matched to a gene: 7. The CDR3 DNA reads TGTGCCAGCAGATTGTCCGGGAGGGGCGGGGAGCTGTTTTTT. This codes for CASRLSGRGGELFF.

The rearrangement joins TRBV6-6 to TRBJ2-2; D perhaps matches TRBD1 (6 bases). The CDR3 loop spans 12 amino acids. Looked up from germline, CDR1 is MNHNY and CDR2 is SVGAGI (reference sequence). V lost 10 bases, J lost 5 bases, and 11 bases lay in between. Here the CDR3 DNA reads TGTGCCATCGCCAGGGGAACCGGGGAGCTGTTTTTT. It encodes CAIARGTGELFF.

The table lists this clone with many counts. This chain uses TRBV2 with TRBJ2-7, with TRBD2 matching over 11 bases. Germline lookup yields CDR1 SNHLY and CDR2 FYNNEI. CDR3 length equals 12 residues. Trimming cost V 6 bases and J 13 bases; bases outside gene matches: 8. CDR3 in DNA: TGTGCCAGCAGGACTAGCGGGACGCACCTCTACTTC. It yields the protein CASRTSGTHLYF.

The chain recombines TRBV2 with TRBJ1-5; D unclear. This CDR3 region has 13 residues. Looked up from germline, CDR1 is SNHLY and CDR2 is FYNNEI. Trimming cost V 7 bases and J 4 bases, with 11 bases left between them. The CDR3 region is CASKGGINQPQHF. DNA of the CDR3: TGTGCCAGCAAGGGAGGGATAAATCAGCCCCAGCATTTT.

The chain combines TRBV9 with TRBJ1-2; D unresolved. The length of the CDR3 is 16 residues. Per germline, CDR1 SGDLS and CDR2 YYNGEE. Trimming stripped 0 bases from V and 4 bases from J, with 16 bases between. The CDR3 bases are TGTGCCAGCAGCGTAGAGGGATCCGGGGAGGGCTATGGCTACACCTTC. Translation: CASSVEGSGEGYGYTF.

The genes are TRBV11-2 and TRBJ2-7; D gene unclear. The V and J ends lost 3 bases and 7 bases respectively, with 7 bases between them. The germline V gene has CDR1 SGHAT and CDR2 FQNNGV. The CDR3 runs 11 residues. The CDR3 DNA follows: TGTGCCAGCAGCTTTGGTCGGGAGCAGTACTTC. Translated: CASSFGREQYF.

The V and J genes are TRBV24-1 and TRBJ1-2; D may be TRBD1 (5 bases). The CDR3 runs to 13 residues. Germline assignment: CDR1 KGHDR and CDR2 SFDVKD. V gave up 7 bases and J gave up 1 base, with 9 bases separating them. CDR3: CATSFGGNYGYTF. CDR3 DNA: TGTGCCACCAGCTTCGGGGGTAACTATGGCTACACCTTC.

The V gene is TRBV7-2, the J gene TRBJ1-6; tentative D call: TRBD1 (5 bases). Germline V lookup: CDR1 SGHTA, CDR2 FQGNSA. This CDR3 has 15 amino acids. Between the trimmed V and J ends, which lost 4 bases and 10 bases, there was a span of 17 bases. Here the CDR3 DNA reads TGTGCCAGCAGCTCGAAAAGGGGCCAGGGCTCACCCCTCCACTTT. Protein: CASSSKRGQGSPLHF.